The next 27 T cell receptor beta chains were all read from a single sample in a study of metastatic and nonmetastatic thyroid tumors. No patient had received any treatment before thyroid surgery. TCRdb re-called clones via MiXCR from the PCR reads. Here the sample spans tens of thousands of clones, around 17% being singletons. The sequencing input was blood. These receptors originate from a female donor with papillary thyroid cancer or a benign thyroid nodule (not recorded which). Some clones in this sample may be carry-over from other donors' samples.

This clone was recorded many times. This chain uses TRBV5-8 with TRBJ2-3, with 7 bases fitting TRBD2. This CDR3 has 16 residues. The junction had 5 bases not matched to a gene; V was cut back by 0 bases and J by 1 base. Germline V gene sequence: CDR1 SGHTS, CDR2 YDEGEE. CDR3 sequence reads: CASSLAALAGTDTQYF. In nucleotides, the CDR3 is TGTGCCAGCAGCTTGGCCGCCCTAGCGGGCACAGATACGCAGTATTTT.

This clone qualifies as medium-sized. The chain couples TRBV6-1 to TRBJ2-7; 7 bases match TRBD2. This CDR3 has 15 amino acids. The V gene end was trimmed by 7 bases and the J gene end by 5 bases; junction bases not matched to a gene: 14. Germline V gene data show CDR1 as MNHNS and CDR2 as SASEGT. In DNA, the CDR3 is TGTGCCAGCATCCGGGGGGTCGCGGGAGTAGACGAGCAGTACTTC. It yields the protein CASIRGVAGVDEQYF.

This chain uses TRBV20-1 with TRBJ2-2; TRBD2 aligns across 13 bases. With V trimmed by 2 bases and J by 11 bases, 17 bases remained unmatched. The CDR3 is 18 amino acids. Germline CDR1 reads DFQATT; CDR2 reads SNEGSKA (reference sequence). CDR3 in DNA: TGCAGTGCTAGACTAGGAACTAGCGGGAGGGCGAACACCGTTGAGCTGTTTTTT. Protein product: CSARLGTSGRANTVELFF.

This clone was detected a few times. This may be a read error, as it is one base from a much larger clone. This chain connects TRBV6-1 to TRBJ2-3; D is uncertain. The CDR3 contains 14 residues. V gave up 10 bases and J gave up 2 bases, with 16 bases separating them. Germline assignment: CDR1 MNHNS and CDR2 SASEGT. The CDR3 protein is CAISSQEATDTQYF. The CDR3 DNA reads TGTGCCATCTCCAGTCAAGAAGCCACAGATACGCAGTATTTT.

This clone was seen at least ten times. The CDR3 is CASSLGLSHGTYSYEQYF. The CDR3 DNA follows: TGTGCCAGCAGCTTAGGCCTCTCTCATGGGACTTACTCCTACGAGCAGTACTTC. The V call is TRBV11-2, the J call TRBJ2-7; D is possibly TRBD2 (6 bases). The length of the CDR3 is 18 residues. V gave up 1 base and J gave up 0 bases, with 19 bases separating them. Germline V gives CDR1 SGHAT, CDR2 FQNNGV.

The rearrangement joins TRBV13 to TRBJ2-2; TRBD1 matches 10 bases. The germline V gene has CDR1 PRHDT and CDR2 FYEKMQ (reference sequence). This CDR3 is 16 amino acids long. V lost 4 bases and J lost 3; bases outside the gene matches: 5. In nucleotides, the CDR3 is TGTGCCAGCAGCTCCGACAGGGGGCGCGACACCGGGGAGCTGTTTTTT. It encodes CASSSDRGRDTGELFF.

This clone was counted many times. This chain links TRBV28 with TRBJ2-1; D perhaps matches TRBD2 (5 bases). Germline CDR1 MDHEN, CDR2 SYDVKM. V was clipped by 8 bases and J by 1 base, with 27 bases between them. The CDR3 is 19 amino acids. The CDR3 spells CASGLILDQFQKSYNEQFF. Here the CDR3 DNA reads TGTGCCAGCGGACTTATTCTAGACCAATTCCAAAAATCCTACAATGAGCAGTTCTTC.

This clone was seen more than once but under ten times. A much bigger clone sits one base away, suggesting this may be a read error. Other DNA sequences in this specimen translate into the identical CDR3. V and J are TRBV2 and TRBJ2-3, with no clear D. CDR3 length: 13 residues. Germline CDR1 reads SNHLY; CDR2 reads FYNNEI. V was clipped by 8 bases and J by 8 bases, with 17 bases between them. DNA for the CDR3: TGTGCCAGCCCGCAGTACCCCCTAGGTACGCAGTATTTT. Protein: CASPQYPLGTQYF.

This clone was counted a few times. In nucleotides, the CDR3 is TGTGCCAGCAGTTCCCTAGGGGGGAGGAGCGGGAGATCCTACGAGCAGTACTTC. It codes for CASSSLGGRSGRSYEQYF. V usage is TRBV6-5 and J usage is TRBJ2-7, with 8 bases identical to TRBD2. V shed 4 bases, J shed 1 base, and the junction held 15 bases outside the gene matches. CDR1 MNHEY and CDR2 SVGAGI come from the germline V gene. The CDR3 sequence is 18 residues long.

This clone was detected many times. The genes are TRBV7-9 and TRBJ1-2, with unresolved D. The CDR3 is 13 amino acids. V lost 3 bases to trimming and J lost 2 bases, with 7 bases between them. Germline lookup yields CDR1 SEHNR and CDR2 FQNEAQ (reference sequence). The CDR3 loop reads CASSFSGNYGYTF. Here the CDR3 DNA reads TGTGCCAGCAGCTTTAGCGGGAACTATGGCTACACCTTC.

The chain combines TRBV4-1 with TRBJ2-7; 10 bases line up with TRBD2. The V and J ends lost 1 base and 4 bases, in that order; junction bases with no gene match: 4. The CDR3 runs 15 residues. Germline V gene data show CDR1 as MGHRA and CDR2 as YSYEKL. The CDR3 nucleotides read TGCGCCAGCAGCCAAGCCGCTAGCGGGAGTTACGAGCAGTACTTC. It codes for CASSQAASGSYEQYF.

This clone has only a few counts. This chain uses TRBV6-5 with TRBJ2-2; D is perhaps TRBD2 (5 bases). V was shortened by 2 bases and J by 10 bases, with 8 bases between the two germline ends. The CDR3 runs 12 residues. Germline V gene sequence: CDR1 MNHEY, CDR2 SVGAGI. CDR3 protein: CASSYDREELFF. CDR3 sequence (DNA): TGTGCCAGCAGTTACGACCGGGAGGAGCTGTTTTTT.

Note on this clone: Since a much larger clone is just one base distant, this may be a read error. The chain employs TRBV4-1 and TRBJ1-1, with D possibly TRBD1 on 5 matching bases. The CDR3 covers 15 residues. The V gene lost 0 bases and the J gene lost 4 bases, with 12 bases spanning the gap. Germline V gene data show CDR1 as MGHRA and CDR2 as YSYEKL. CDR3 DNA: TGCGCCAGCAGCCAAGAAATTGGGGGGAGCACTGAAGCTTTCTTT. It codes for CASSQEIGGSTEAFF.

This clone was picked up many times. The rearrangement links TRBV9 to TRBJ2-1, with 8 nucleotides matching TRBD2. The length of the CDR3 is 15 residues. J was trimmed by 3 bases and V by 5 bases; bases with no gene match: 7. CDR1 and CDR2 (germline): SGDLS, YYNGEE. The CDR3 DNA is TGTGCCAGCAGTACCGGGACTAGTCTCTACAATGAGCAGTTCTTC. Encoded protein: CASSTGTSLYNEQFF.

This clone occurred many times. The chain carries TRBV6-1 and TRBJ1-3; 8 nucleotides align to TRBD1. This CDR3 comprises 14 residues. The germline gives CDR1 MNHNS, CDR2 SASEGT. V dropped 5 bases and J dropped 4; count of bases not matched to a gene: 4. CDR3 sequence reads: CASSQGAQGNTIYF. In DNA, the CDR3 is TGTGCCAGCAGTCAGGGGGCTCAAGGAAACACCATATATTTT.

As DNA, the CDR3 is TGTGCCAGCAGCCGGCAGTCCGGGGGGATCGACGAGCAGTACTTC. It translates to CASSRQSGGIDEQYF. The rearrangement links TRBV11-2 to TRBJ2-7, with 7 bases matching TRBD2. Germline loops: CDR1 SGHAT, CDR2 FQNNGV. J was trimmed by 5 bases and V by 5 bases; bases with no gene match: 12. This CDR3 is 15 amino acids long.

This clone occurred a few times. V usage is TRBV12-3 or TRBV12-4 and J usage is TRBJ2-5; the D is unclear. The germline V and J ends were trimmed by 3 bases and 5 bases, with 13 bases remaining between them. This CDR3 region has 14 residues. DNA for the CDR3: TGTGCCAGCAGTTTGCAAGGGCTGGAGGAGACCCAGTACTTC. Translated: CASSLQGLEETQYF.

In regard to this clone: The junction shows a germline mismatch at one end, possibly a read error. The chain joins TRBV18 to TRBJ1-2, with TRBD1 matching 7 bases. The CDR3 spans 13 residues. Germline V gene sequence: CDR1 KGHSH, CDR2 LQKENI. The CDR3 loop reads CAGSPGDRVGYTF. The CDR3 DNA follows: TGTGCCGGCTCCCCCGGGGACAGAGTGGGCTACACCTTC.

This chain connects TRBV20-1 to TRBJ2-1, with TRBD2 matching 10 bases. This CDR3 has 16 residues. Germline loops: CDR1 DFQATT, CDR2 SNEGSKA (reference sequence). Trimming removed 6 bases from V and 2 bases from J; junction bases left unmatched: 10. The CDR3 DNA follows: TGCAGTGCCCCGAGTAGCGGGAGGACCACCTACAATGAGCAGTTCTTC. Encoded protein: CSAPSSGRTTYNEQFF.

This clone has a single count. The junction differs from germline at one of its ends, possibly a read error. The chain employs TRBV18 and TRBJ2-6; D is undetermined. The CDR3 covers 14 residues. The V gene's germline CDR1 is KGHSH and CDR2 LQKENI. The CDR3 here is CASSVGPGANVLTF. The CDR3 nucleotides are TGCGCCAGCTCAGTCGGGCCTGGGGCCAACGTCCTGACTTTC.

This rearrangement joins TRBV11-3 to TRBJ2-7; D gene uncertain. Trimming stripped 3 bases from V and 2 bases from J, with 11 bases between. This CDR3 has 14 amino acids. Per germline, CDR1 SGHNT and CDR2 YENEEA. This CDR3 is CASSFGTATYEQYF. Written as DNA, the CDR3 is TGTGCCAGCAGCTTCGGCACAGCGACCTACGAGCAGTACTTC.

Note on this clone: A read error is likely, as this CDR3 ends without the conserved phenylalanine or tryptophan. V gene TRBV4-1 combines with J gene TRBJ2-5, with 7 bases that match TRBD2. Matching the DNA end better, TRBJ2-1 makes the J call doubtful. Per germline, CDR1 MGHRA and CDR2 YSYEKL. The CDR3 totals 16 residues. CDR3: CASSLPRDYLSNEQFS. CDR3 DNA sequence: TGCGCCAGCAGCCTTCCCCGGGACTACCTCTCGAATGAGCAGTTCTCC.

In its sample, this clone was seen many times. The chain links TRBV7-9 to TRBJ2-7; the match to TRBD2 covers 9 bases. The CDR3 totals 15 residues. J gave up 6 bases and V 5 bases, and 11 bases lay outside the gene matches. CDR1 is SEHNR, CDR2 FQNEAQ, per germline (reference sequence). The CDR3 here is CASSLLGSGRGEQYF. CDR3 DNA sequence: TGTGCCAGCAGCCTCCTCGGTAGCGGGAGAGGCGAGCAGTACTTC.

V is TRBV13 and J is TRBJ2-2; D is possibly TRBD2 (7 bases). CDR3 length: 19 amino acids. V shed 5 bases and J shed 4 bases, with 26 bases lying between them. Germline V CDR1 and CDR2: PRHDT, FYEKMQ (reference sequence). This CDR3 reads CASSPRAFGGGPGTGELFF. The CDR3 nucleotides read TGTGCCAGCAGCCCCCGGGCGTTTGGGGGGGGGCCCGGCACCGGGGAGCTGTTTTTT.

This clone appeared many times. The V gene is TRBV4-1, the J gene TRBJ1-2; maybe TRBD1 (5 bases). V lost 4 bases, J lost 5 bases, and 20 bases lay in between. The CDR3 is 16 amino acids. Germline V gene sequence: CDR1 MGHRA, CDR2 YSYEKL. CDR3 nucleotides: TGCGCCAGCAGCCGAGGGGCGGGGACGGATATTTATGGCTACACCTTC. As protein: CASSRGAGTDIYGYTF.

This clone was counted ten times or more. This chain joins TRBV20-1 and TRBJ1-1; no clear D. The CDR3 has 13 residues. Germline CDR1 and CDR2: DFQATT and SNEGSKA (reference sequence). V dropped 3 bases and J dropped 1 base, with 9 bases sitting between them. The CDR3 spells CSASRDWNTEAFF. In nucleotides, the CDR3 is TGCAGTGCTAGTAGGGATTGGAACACTGAAGCTTTCTTT.

This clone was counted between two and nine times. The CDR3 sequence is CASSFTSGRELFF. CDR3 coding DNA: TGTGCCAGCAGCTTTACATCCGGGCGGGAGCTGTTTTTT. The chain combines TRBV6-1 with TRBJ2-2; D uncertain. Trimming pared 6 bases from V and 9 bases from J, leaving 14 bases between. The CDR3 extends over 13 amino acids. Germline CDR1 and CDR2: MNHNS and SASEGT.